Reported below is one T cell receptor beta chain. No antigen is known for it. These data belong to a study of cytomegalovirus exposure and HLA in healthy donors. Sampled while nominally healthy, donors likely had unrecorded immune exposures. Broader study findings: A later analysis linked 15,000 to 20,000 TCR beta sequences to HLA alleles at 0.05 false discovery rate.

The PCR employed 60 Vbeta primers together with 13 Jbeta primers. In the source study's methods: A later analysis counted 65 million to 80 million unique TCR beta chains, around 10 million shared. Sequenced by immunoSEQ multiplex PCR; TCRdb stores in-frame clones only, minus some. The V and J calls and clone size are taken from that table; D and trimming were inferred from the DNA. This sample has over 80,000 clones, with 70% to 75% found just once. The receptor's source is a man aged 35-49 years in good health and CMV-seronegative. Sequencing was carried out using PBMCs.

The CDR3 loop reads CASSPVGDNEAFF. In nucleotides, the CDR3 is TGCGCCAGCAGCCCGGTGGGGGACAATGAAGCTTTCTTT. The V call is TRBV4-1, the J call TRBJ1-1; a weak D match, TRBD1 (6 bases). Germline CDR1 is MGHRA and CDR2 is YSYEKL. The germline V and J ends were trimmed by 4 bases and 7 bases, with 13 bases remaining between them. This CDR3 is 13 amino acids long.